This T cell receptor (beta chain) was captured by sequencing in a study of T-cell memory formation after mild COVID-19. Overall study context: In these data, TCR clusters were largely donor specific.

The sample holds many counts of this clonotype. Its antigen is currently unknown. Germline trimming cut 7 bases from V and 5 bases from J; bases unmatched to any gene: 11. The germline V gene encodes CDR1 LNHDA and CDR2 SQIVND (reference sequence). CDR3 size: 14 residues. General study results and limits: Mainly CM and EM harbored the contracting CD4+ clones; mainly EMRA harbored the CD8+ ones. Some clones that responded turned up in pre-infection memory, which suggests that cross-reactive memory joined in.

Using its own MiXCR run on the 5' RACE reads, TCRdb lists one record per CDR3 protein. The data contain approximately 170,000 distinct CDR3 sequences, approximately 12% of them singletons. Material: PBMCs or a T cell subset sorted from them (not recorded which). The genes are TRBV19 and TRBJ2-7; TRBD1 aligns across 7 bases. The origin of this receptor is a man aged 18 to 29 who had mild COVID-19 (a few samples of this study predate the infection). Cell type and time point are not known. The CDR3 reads CASTPTGVIHEQYF. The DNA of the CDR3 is TGTGCCAGTACCCCAACAGGGGTGATACACGAGCAGTACTTC.